One sample yielded the 20 T cell receptor beta chains listed below, sequenced in a study of cytomegalovirus exposure and HLA in healthy donors. This PCR relied on a set of 60 Vbeta primers and 13 Jbeta primers. Sequencing used immunoSEQ multiplex PCR; TCRdb keeps in-frame clones, though not all of them. Of over 150,000 clones detected, about 75% appear once; the ten largest clones hold 7% to 8.5%. The specimen was PBMCs. Receptors were obtained from a male donor in good health and CMV-seropositive.

The V gene is TRBV7-8, the J gene TRBJ2-5; 9 nucleotides line up with TRBD2. CDR1 SGHVS and CDR2 FQNEAQ come from the germline V gene. V shed 2 bases and J 7 bases; nucleotides not matched to a gene: 14. The CDR3 is 17 amino acids. Here the CDR3 DNA reads TGTGCCAGCAGCTTACCCCGCAGACTAGCGGCACAGGGGACCCAGTACTTC. Residues: CASSLPRRLAAQGTQYF.

This rearrangement joins TRBV7-9 to TRBJ1-4; no definite D call. The germline V gene encodes CDR1 SEHNR and CDR2 FQNEAQ (reference sequence). CDR3 length: 15 residues. V lost 5 bases and J lost 0, with 10 bases in between. The DNA of the CDR3 is TGTGCCAGCAGCCTCCAGCGGGCAACTAATGAAAAACTGTTTTTT. Translation gives CASSLQRATNEKLFF.

The chain recombines TRBV5-3 with TRBJ1-5, with 7 positions matching TRBD1. TRBV5-3 is noted as an ORF with a role that remains uncertain. The junction had 4 bases not matched to a gene; V was cut back by 4 bases and J by 0 bases. CDR3 length equals 15 residues. CDR3 loop: CARSAGQLSNQPQHF. CDR3 sequence (DNA): TGTGCCAGAAGCGCGGGACAGCTTAGCAATCAGCCCCAGCATTTT.

The J gene is TRBJ1-6, the V gene TRBV7-2, with TRBD1 identical over 7 bases. CDR1 SGHTA and CDR2 FQGNSA come from the germline V gene. The CDR3 sequence is 15 residues long. After removal of 5 bases from V and 4 bases from J, the junction contained 5 bases not matched to a gene. The DNA for the CDR3 is TGTGCCAGCAGCGTAAGGGGGCGTTATAATTCACCCCTCCACTTT. Protein product: CASSVRGRYNSPLHF.

The chain recombines TRBV6-6 with TRBJ1-2, with 8 bases that match TRBD1. This CDR3 has 14 residues. Trimming took 6 bases from V and 4 from J; bases not matched to a gene: 7. Per germline, CDR1 MNHNY and CDR2 SVGAGI (reference sequence). DNA of the CDR3: TGTGCCAGCAGCCCCCCGGACAGGGCCTATGGCTACACCTTC. Translated: CASSPPDRAYGYTF.

This clone was seen more than once but under ten times. This sequence joins TRBV6-6 and TRBJ2-7, with D uncertain. V was trimmed by 0 bases and J by 5 bases, leaving 11 bases between them. The CDR3 is made up of 14 amino acids. Germline values: CDR1 MNHNY, CDR2 SVGAGI (reference sequence). CDR3 sequence reads: CASSYSKEKDEQYF. The CDR3 bases are TGTGCCAGCAGTTACTCGAAGGAGAAAGACGAGCAGTACTTC.

The DNA of the CDR3 is TGTGCCAGCAGTTGGGGGGGGAACACCGGGGAGCTGTTTTTT. This codes for CASSWGGNTGELFF. The chain uses TRBV5-6 and TRBJ2-2, with TRBD2 matching 7 bases. CDR3 length: 14 amino acids. In germline, CDR1 is SGHDT, CDR2 YYEEEE. V lost 5 bases, J lost 1 base, and 2 bases stayed unmatched.

This clone has only a few counts. The chain recombines TRBV2 with TRBJ2-3; perhaps TRBD2 as D (7 bases). Germline assignment: CDR1 SNHLY and CDR2 FYNNEI. The length of the CDR3 is 16 residues. V was trimmed by 2 bases and J by 0 bases, leaving 12 bases between them. This chain's CDR3 is CASSELGGASTDTQYF. The DNA of the CDR3 is TGTGCCAGCAGTGAATTGGGGGGGGCGAGCACAGATACGCAGTATTTT.

The rearrangement uses TRBV13 and TRBJ2-1; 10 positions match TRBD2. Per germline, CDR1 PRHDT and CDR2 FYEKMQ (reference sequence). The ends lost 0 bases at V and 12 bases at J; junction bases unmatched: 11. The CDR3 is made up of 16 amino acids. This CDR3 reads CASSLGGLAPGQGQFF. The CDR3, as DNA: TGTGCCAGCAGCTTAGGGGGACTAGCGCCGGGCCAAGGGCAGTTCTTC.

V and J are TRBV9 and TRBJ1-3; D remains unclear. CDR1 and CDR2 from the germline V gene are SGDLS and YYNGEE. The CDR3 runs to 14 residues. Trimming stripped 0 bases from V and 2 bases from J, with 6 bases between. The CDR3 DNA is TGTGCCAGCAGCGTAGGTGACACTGGAAACACCATATATTTT. Encoded protein: CASSVGDTGNTIYF.

The gene calls are TRBV4-1 and TRBJ1-1; TRBD1 agrees at 9 bases. With 6 bases clipped from V and 4 bases from J, the junction kept 6 bases outside the gene matches. CDR3 length equals 14 residues. The germline gives CDR1 MGHRA, CDR2 YSYEKL. CDR3 coding DNA: TGCGCCAGCAGTGACACAGGGGGCGGCACTGAAGCTTTCTTT. Its protein is CASSDTGGGTEAFF.

The chain employs TRBV11-2 and TRBJ2-3; D may be TRBD1 (6 bases). V lost 3 bases to trimming and J lost 5 bases, with 9 bases between them. This CDR3 is built from 13 residues. Germline CDR1 and CDR2: SGHAT and FQNNGV. The CDR3 coding sequence is TGTGCCAGCAGCTTCCAGACAGGAGATACGCAGTATTTT. It encodes CASSFQTGDTQYF. Supplemented by reference TRBV11-2 and TRBJ2-3, the full variable domain reads EAGVAQSPRYKIIEKRQSVAFWCNPISGHATLYWYQQILGQGPKLLIQFQNNGVVDDSQLPKDRFSAERLKGVDSTLKIQPAKLEDSAVYLCASSFQTGDTQYFGPGTRLTVL.

V gene TRBV15 combines with J gene TRBJ1-5; no firm D call. From germline, CDR1 is LNHNV and CDR2 YYDKDF (reference sequence). With 0 bases removed from V and 1 base from J, the gap between germline ends came to 7 bases. CDR3 length equals 15 residues. The CDR3 loop reads CATSRDHFSNQPQHF. The CDR3 bases are TGTGCCACCAGCAGAGATCACTTCAGCAATCAGCCCCAGCATTTT.

The table lists this clone with a few counts. The chain couples TRBV2 to TRBJ2-4; perhaps TRBD1 as D (6 bases). The CDR3 extends over 13 amino acids. With 6 bases removed from V and 8 bases from J, the gap between germline ends came to 14 bases. From germline, CDR1 is SNHLY and CDR2 FYNNEI. The CDR3 region is CASRQGHRDIQYF. In DNA, the CDR3 is TGTGCCAGCAGACAGGGCCACCGGGACATTCAGTACTTC.

The chain uses TRBV5-1 and TRBJ1-2; the D gene is possibly TRBD1 (5 bases). V dropped 0 bases and J dropped 6 bases, with 9 bases sitting between them. The CDR3 has 13 amino acids. CDR1 and CDR2 from the germline V gene are SGHRS and YFSETQ. The CDR3 sequence: CASSLEGGDGYTF. The CDR3 nucleotides read TGCGCCAGCAGCTTGGAAGGAGGGGATGGCTACACCTTC.

The rearrangement links TRBV7-2 to TRBJ2-1; 12 nucleotides align to TRBD2. The germline CDR1 and CDR2 sequences are SGHTA and FQGNSA. The CDR3 loop spans 15 amino acids. Trimming removed 1 base from V and 9 bases from J; junction bases left unmatched: 4. The DNA of the CDR3 is TGTGCCAGCAGCTTAGAACCTAGCGGGGGGGGTGAGCAGTTCTTC. Its protein product is CASSLEPSGGGEQFF.

This clone has more than one count but fewer than ten. The chain combines TRBV7-9 with TRBJ2-7; D not resolved. This CDR3 is built from 11 residues. Germline CDR1 and CDR2: SEHNR and FQNEAQ (reference sequence). V was trimmed by 0 bases and J by 7 bases, leaving 4 bases between them. The CDR3 protein is CASSLAREQYF. CDR3 nucleotide sequence: TGTGCCAGCAGCTTAGCTAGAGAGCAGTACTTC.

This chain links TRBV14 with TRBJ2-5; TRBD1 matches at 7 bases. The germline V gene has CDR1 SGHDN and CDR2 FVKESK. The CDR3 sequence is 14 residues long. V lost 4 bases to trimming and J lost 1 base; unmatched junction nucleotides: 3. For the CDR3, the DNA is TGTGCCAGCAGCCCTGGACAGGTCCAAGAGACCCAGTACTTC. Its translation is CASSPGQVQETQYF. Variable domain in full (rest from reference TRBV14 and TRBJ2-5): EAGVTQFPSHSVIEKGQTVTLRCDPISGHDNLYWYRRVMGKEIKFLLHFVKESKQDESGMPNNRFLAERTGGTYSTLKVQPAELEDSGVYFCASSPGQVQETQYFGPGTRLLVL.

The chain uses TRBV2 and TRBJ1-1, with D tentatively TRBD1 (5 bases). Between the trimmed V and J ends, which lost 0 bases and 1 base, there was a span of 12 bases. There are 16 residues in the CDR3. CDR1 SNHLY and CDR2 FYNNEI come from the germline V gene. CDR3 amino acids: CASSEAGRGPNTEAFF. In DNA form, the CDR3 reads TGTGCCAGCAGTGAAGCAGGGAGGGGACCGAACACTGAAGCTTTCTTT.

V is TRBV6-5 and J is TRBJ1-2, with 7 bases lining up with TRBD1. The CDR3 has 13 amino acids. Germline V lookup: CDR1 MNHEY, CDR2 SVGAGI. V was clipped by 6 bases and J by 1 base; unmatched bases: 2. The CDR3 protein is CASRQGVNYGYTF. CDR3 nucleotide sequence: TGTGCCAGCAGGCAGGGGGTTAACTATGGCTACACCTTC.